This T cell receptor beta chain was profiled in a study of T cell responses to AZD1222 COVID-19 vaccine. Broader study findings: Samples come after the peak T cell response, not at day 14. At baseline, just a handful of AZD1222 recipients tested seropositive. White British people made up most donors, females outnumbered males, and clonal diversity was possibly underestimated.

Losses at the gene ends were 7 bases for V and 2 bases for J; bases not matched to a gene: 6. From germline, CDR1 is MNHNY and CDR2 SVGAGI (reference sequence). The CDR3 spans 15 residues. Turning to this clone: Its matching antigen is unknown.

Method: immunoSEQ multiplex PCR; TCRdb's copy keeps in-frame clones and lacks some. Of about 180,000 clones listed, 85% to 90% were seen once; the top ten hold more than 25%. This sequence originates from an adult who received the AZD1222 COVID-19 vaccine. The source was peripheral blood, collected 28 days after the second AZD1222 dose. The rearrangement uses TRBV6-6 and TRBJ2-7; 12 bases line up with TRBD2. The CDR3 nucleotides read TGTGCCAGCAAATCGGGACTAGCGGGCGCCTACGAGCAGTACTTC. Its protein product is CASKSGLAGAYEQYF.